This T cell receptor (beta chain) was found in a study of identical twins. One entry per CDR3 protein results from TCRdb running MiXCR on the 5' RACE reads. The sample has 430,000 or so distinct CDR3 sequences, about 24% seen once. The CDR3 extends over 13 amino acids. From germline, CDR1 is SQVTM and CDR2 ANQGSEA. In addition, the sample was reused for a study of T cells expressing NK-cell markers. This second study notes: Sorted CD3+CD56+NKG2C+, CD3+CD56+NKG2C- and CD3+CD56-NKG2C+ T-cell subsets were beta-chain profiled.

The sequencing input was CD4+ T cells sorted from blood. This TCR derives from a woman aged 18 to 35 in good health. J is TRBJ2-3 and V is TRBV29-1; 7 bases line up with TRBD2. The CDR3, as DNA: TGCACCATTGAGCAGGGAGGGACAGATACGCAGTATTTT. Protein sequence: CTIEQGGTDTQYF.